These T cell receptor beta chains were read from a single sample in a study of T cells in tuberculosis. The assay was immunoSEQ multiplex PCR, and TCRdb's table has in-frame clones only and misses some. The sample shows some 31,000 clones, roughly nine tenths of them seen only once. Sequencing used PBMCs. The receptors here all came from a donor between 10 and 35 years old with latent tuberculosis or without tuberculosis infection. Both conserved end residues are part of each CDR3. The order of the fields is D gene, J gene, clone size, V gene, CDR3 DNA, CDR3 protein. A D gene is named only where the DNA matches it firmly. Rows may omit the clone size; those that give it use once, few, many or a size class.

d_call: .
j_call: TRBJ2-1
clone_size: .
v_call: TRBV14
cdr3_nt: TGTGCCAGCAGCCCACGACAGGACAATGAGCAGTTCTTC
cdr3_aa: CASSPRQDNEQFF

d_call: TRBD1
j_call: TRBJ2-2
clone_size: .
v_call: TRBV7-3
cdr3_nt: TGTGCCAGCAGCTCCCAAGTAGACAGGGCCACCGGGGAGCTGTTTTTT
cdr3_aa: CASSSQVDRATGELFF

d_call: .
j_call: TRBJ2-2
clone_size: once
v_call: TRBV15
cdr3_nt: TGTGCCACCAGCAGTCCCGACACCGGGGAGCTGTTTTTT
cdr3_aa: CATSSPDTGELFF

d_call: .
j_call: TRBJ2-1
clone_size: .
v_call: TRBV6-1
cdr3_nt: TGTGCCAGCAGTGAATATAAGCTTTACAATGAGCAGTTCTTC
cdr3_aa: CASSEYKLYNEQFF

d_call: TRBD2
j_call: TRBJ2-7
clone_size: .
v_call: TRBV28
cdr3_nt: TGTGCCAGCAGTTCCCCCCCGATGGCTAGCGGGAGACAGGAGCAGTACTTC
cdr3_aa: CASSSPPMASGRQEQYF

d_call: .
j_call: TRBJ1-5
clone_size: .
v_call: TRBV10-3
cdr3_nt: TGTGCCATCAGTGATGGACTGAACAATCAGCCCCAGCATTTT
cdr3_aa: CAISDGLNNQPQHF

d_call: .
j_call: TRBJ1-1
clone_size: .
v_call: TRBV5-8
cdr3_nt: TGTGCCAGCAGCCTCATTCCGGGGACTGAAGCTTTCTTT
cdr3_aa: CASSLIPGTEAFF

d_call: TRBD1
j_call: TRBJ2-7
clone_size: .
v_call: TRBV2
cdr3_nt: TGTGCCAGCAGCGCGGGACAGGGGGCTCTCTACGAGCAGTACTTC
cdr3_aa: CASSAGQGALYEQYF

d_call: .
j_call: TRBJ2-7
clone_size: .
v_call: TRBV7-2
cdr3_nt: TGTGCCAGCAGCCGTATTCTCTACGAGCAGTACTTC
cdr3_aa: CASSRILYEQYF

d_call: TRBD1
j_call: TRBJ1-2
clone_size: once
v_call: TRBV28
cdr3_nt: TGTGCCAGCAGTCCGTTGGGACAGGGGGTTAACTATGGCTACACCTTC
cdr3_aa: CASSPLGQGVNYGYTF

d_call: TRBD2
j_call: TRBJ2-3
clone_size: .
v_call: TRBV2
cdr3_nt: TGTGCCAGCAGTGAGACGGGAGGGAGAGGAGATACGCAGTATTTT
cdr3_aa: CASSETGGRGDTQYF

d_call: .
j_call: TRBJ2-2
clone_size: .
v_call: TRBV11-2
cdr3_nt: TGTGCCAGCATCTATCGGGACACCGGGGAGCTGTTTTTT
cdr3_aa: CASIYRDTGELFF

d_call: TRBD1
j_call: TRBJ2-2
clone_size: once
v_call: TRBV5-1
cdr3_nt: TGCGCCAGCAGCCGAAAACCGGGACAGGGAATCGAGGGACATTCCGGGGAGCTGTTTTTT
cdr3_aa: CASSRKPGQGIEGHSGELFF

d_call: .
j_call: TRBJ1-5
clone_size: .
v_call: TRBV28
cdr3_nt: TGTGCCAGCAGTCTGACCCAGGGTAGTCAGCCCCAGCATTTT
cdr3_aa: CASSLTQGSQPQHF

d_call: .
j_call: TRBJ1-5
clone_size: .
v_call: TRBV19
cdr3_nt: TGTGCCAGTAGTATACTTTCGGGGAATAGCAATCAGCCCCAGCATTTT
cdr3_aa: CASSILSGNSNQPQHF

d_call: TRBD2
j_call: TRBJ2-1
clone_size: once
v_call: TRBV9
cdr3_nt: TGTGCCAGCAGCAGAACCCCTCGGACTAGCGGTTACTACAATGAGCAGTTCTTC
cdr3_aa: CASSRTPRTSGYYNEQFF

d_call: .
j_call: TRBJ2-7
clone_size: once
v_call: TRBV9
cdr3_nt: TGTGCCAGCAGCCGTAGGGGTTCCTACGAGCAGTACTTC
cdr3_aa: CASSRRGSYEQYF

d_call: .
j_call: TRBJ1-1
clone_size: .
v_call: TRBV7-9
cdr3_nt: TGTGCCAGCAGCAGAGATATAGGCACACCGACTGCGAACACTGAAGCTTTCTTT
cdr3_aa: CASSRDIGTPTANTEAFF

d_call: TRBD1
j_call: TRBJ1-2
clone_size: .
v_call: TRBV28
cdr3_nt: TGTGCCAGCCAAGTCCTGCGGGGGGACAGGGGTATTTTAGGCTACACCTTC
cdr3_aa: CASQVLRGDRGILGYTF

d_call: TRBD1
j_call: TRBJ2-3
clone_size: .
v_call: TRBV5-1
cdr3_nt: TGCGCCAGCAGCTCTTACGGGACAGGGGGGAGAGATACGCAGTATTTT
cdr3_aa: CASSSYGTGGRDTQYF

d_call: .
j_call: TRBJ2-1
clone_size: .
v_call: TRBV5-1
cdr3_nt: TGCGCCAGCAGCTTGGCTCCGGGGTCCACCTACAATGAGCAGTTCTTC
cdr3_aa: CASSLAPGSTYNEQFF

d_call: TRBD2
j_call: TRBJ2-3
clone_size: .
v_call: TRBV9
cdr3_nt: TGTGCCAGCAGCTTATTAGCGGGGGAGATGACAGATACGCAGTATTTT
cdr3_aa: CASSLLAGEMTDTQYF

d_call: .
j_call: TRBJ1-5
clone_size: .
v_call: TRBV7-2
cdr3_nt: TGTGCCAGCAGCTTAAGTCAGGGGTTGGGACAGCCCCAGCATTTT
cdr3_aa: CASSLSQGLGQPQHF

d_call: .
j_call: TRBJ2-3
clone_size: once
v_call: TRBV28
cdr3_nt: TGTGCCAGCTACGGGGGGCTTAGCACAGATACGCAGTATTTT
cdr3_aa: CASYGGLSTDTQYF

d_call: TRBD1
j_call: TRBJ1-1
clone_size: .
v_call: TRBV5-6
cdr3_nt: TGTGCCAGCAGCTCCCGGGACAGGGGTCCTGAAGCTTTCTTT
cdr3_aa: CASSSRDRGPEAFF

d_call: TRBD1
j_call: TRBJ2-2
clone_size: .
v_call: TRBV28
cdr3_nt: TGTGCCAGCTCCACAGGGGCTGACCGGGAGCTGTTTTTT
cdr3_aa: CASSTGADRELFF

d_call: .
j_call: TRBJ1-3
clone_size: .
v_call: TRBV18
cdr3_nt: TGTGCCAGCTCACCCAACGGACAGAGCTCTGGAAACACCATATATTTT
cdr3_aa: CASSPNGQSSGNTIYF

d_call: TRBD1
j_call: TRBJ2-5
clone_size: .
v_call: TRBV7-9
cdr3_nt: TGTGCCAGCAGCTATATCCGGGACAGGGGCTGGGAGACCCAGTACTTC
cdr3_aa: CASSYIRDRGWETQYF

d_call: TRBD2
j_call: TRBJ2-1
clone_size: few
v_call: TRBV6-4
cdr3_nt: TGTGCCAGCAGCCCTAGCGGAGACTACAATGAGCAGTTCTTC
cdr3_aa: CASSPSGDYNEQFF

d_call: .
j_call: TRBJ2-7
clone_size: .
v_call: TRBV14
cdr3_nt: TGTGCCAGCAGCCAATCTAACGAGCAGTACTTC
cdr3_aa: CASSQSNEQYF

d_call: TRBD2
j_call: TRBJ2-5
clone_size: .
v_call: TRBV9
cdr3_nt: TGTGCCAGCAGCCAGAATCCGGGACTAGGAGAGACCCAGTACTTC
cdr3_aa: CASSQNPGLGETQYF

d_call: .
j_call: TRBJ2-3
clone_size: .
v_call: TRBV28
cdr3_nt: TGTGCCAGCAGTTTAGGTGCGTCGTACCGCACAGATACGCAGTATTTT
cdr3_aa: CASSLGASYRTDTQYF

d_call: .
j_call: TRBJ2-1
clone_size: few
v_call: TRBV15
cdr3_nt: TGTGCCACCAGCAGAGATGGGGGCAGCTCCTACAATGAGCAGTTCTTC
cdr3_aa: CATSRDGGSSYNEQFF

d_call: .
j_call: TRBJ2-2
clone_size: .
v_call: TRBV5-1
cdr3_nt: TGCGCCAGCAGCAGGCGGGAACTAAGGAACACCGGGGAGCTGTTTTTT
cdr3_aa: CASSRRELRNTGELFF

d_call: .
j_call: TRBJ1-2
clone_size: few
v_call: TRBV18
cdr3_nt: TGTGCCACCTCCTCGGGTTCAGGGGATCACTATGGCTACACCTTC
cdr3_aa: CATSSGSGDHYGYTF

d_call: .
j_call: TRBJ1-5
clone_size: .
v_call: TRBV28
cdr3_nt: TGTGCCAGCAGTTTATATAGGGGCCGGCAGCCCCAGCATTTT
cdr3_aa: CASSLYRGRQPQHF

d_call: TRBD2
j_call: TRBJ2-3
clone_size: .
v_call: TRBV2
cdr3_nt: TGTGCCAGCAGAGATGACAGGGTAGCGGGAGCAGATACGCAGTATTTT
cdr3_aa: CASRDDRVAGADTQYF